This TCR beta chain was retrieved from a study of T cell responses to AZD1222 COVID-19 vaccine. The study, taken as a whole, reports: White British people made up most donors, females outnumbered males, and clonal diversity was possibly underestimated. CD4 TCRs associated with vaccination spanned spike, dominating at 160-218 and 743-854. There were repertoire samples only from the period after the peak T cell response. Receipt of two AZD1222 doses was followed by a rise in Spike-specific TCR breadth and depth.

Regarding this clone: No antigen is known for it.

The protocol was immunoSEQ multiplex PCR, while the TCRdb copy is restricted to in-frame clones and leaves out a portion. The sample yields roughly 150,000 clones, over 80% seen once. The ends lost 4 bases at V and 5 bases at J; junction bases unmatched: 8. The germline V gene has CDR1 SGHTA and CDR2 FQGTGA. The CDR3 spans 15 residues. The sample was peripheral blood, taken 28 days after the second AZD1222 dose. The origin of this receptor is an adult who received the AZD1222 COVID-19 vaccine. The chain links TRBV7-3 to TRBJ2-5, with TRBD2 matching over 9 bases. CDR3 amino acids: CASSSSGTRGETQYF. The CDR3 DNA reads as TGTGCCAGCAGCTCTAGCGGGACCCGGGGTGAGACCCAGTACTTC.